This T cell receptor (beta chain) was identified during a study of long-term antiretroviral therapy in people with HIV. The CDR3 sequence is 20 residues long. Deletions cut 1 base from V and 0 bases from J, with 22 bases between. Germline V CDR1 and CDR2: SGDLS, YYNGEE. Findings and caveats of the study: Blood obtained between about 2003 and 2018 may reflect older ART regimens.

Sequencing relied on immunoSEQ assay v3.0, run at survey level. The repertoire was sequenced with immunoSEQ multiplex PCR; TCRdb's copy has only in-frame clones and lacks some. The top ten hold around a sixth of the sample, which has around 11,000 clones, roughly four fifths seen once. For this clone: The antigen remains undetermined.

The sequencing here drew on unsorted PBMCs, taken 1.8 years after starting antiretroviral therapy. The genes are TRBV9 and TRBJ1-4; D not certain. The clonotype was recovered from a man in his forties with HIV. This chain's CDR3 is CASSVHGSPGPNATNEKLFF. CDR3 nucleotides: TGTGCCAGCAGCGTACATGGGTCACCGGGCCCCAATGCAACTAATGAAAAACTGTTTTTT.